This T cell receptor beta chain was found in a study of monozygotic twins with inflammatory bowel disease. The CDR3 has 12 amino acids. CDR1 is LNHDA and CDR2 is SQIVND in the germline V gene (reference sequence). TCRdb re-called the 5' RACE reads; every CDR3 protein appears as one record, without DNA. The specimen's table records some 150,000 distinct CDR3 sequences. The receptor was derived from a human donor with ulcerative colitis or Crohn's disease, or a healthy co-twin of an affected twin (not recorded which). V is TRBV19 and J is TRBJ2-7. The sequencing sample was made of blood. CDR3 loop: CASSGRRYEQYF.